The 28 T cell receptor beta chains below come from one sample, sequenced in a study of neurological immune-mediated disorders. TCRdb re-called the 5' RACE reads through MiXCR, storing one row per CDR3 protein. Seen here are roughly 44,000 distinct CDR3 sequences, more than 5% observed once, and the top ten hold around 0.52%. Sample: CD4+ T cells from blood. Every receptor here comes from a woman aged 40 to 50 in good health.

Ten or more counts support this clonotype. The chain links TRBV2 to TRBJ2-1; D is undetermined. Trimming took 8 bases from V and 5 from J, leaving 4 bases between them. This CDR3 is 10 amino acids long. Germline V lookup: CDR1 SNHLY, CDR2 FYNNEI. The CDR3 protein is CASVHNEQFF. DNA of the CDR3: TGTGCCAGCGTGCACAATGAGCAGTTCTTC.

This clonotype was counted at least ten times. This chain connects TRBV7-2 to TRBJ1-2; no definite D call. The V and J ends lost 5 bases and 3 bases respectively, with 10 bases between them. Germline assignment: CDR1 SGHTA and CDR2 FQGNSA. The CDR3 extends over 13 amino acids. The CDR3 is CASSPTSHYGYTF. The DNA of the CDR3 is TGTGCCAGCAGCCCGACAAGCCACTATGGCTACACCTTC.

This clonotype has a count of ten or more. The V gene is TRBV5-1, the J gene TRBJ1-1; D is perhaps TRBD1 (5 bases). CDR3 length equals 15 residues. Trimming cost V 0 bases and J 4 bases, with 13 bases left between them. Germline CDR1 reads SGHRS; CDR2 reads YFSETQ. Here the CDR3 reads CASSLASTQGTEAFF. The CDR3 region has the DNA TGCGCCAGCAGCTTGGCCTCCACTCAGGGCACTGAAGCTTTCTTT.

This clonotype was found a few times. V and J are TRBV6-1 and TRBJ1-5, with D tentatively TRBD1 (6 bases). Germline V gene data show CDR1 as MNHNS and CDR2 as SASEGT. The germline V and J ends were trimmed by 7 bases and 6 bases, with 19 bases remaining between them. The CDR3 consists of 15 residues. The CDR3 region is CASTMDSARGQPQHF. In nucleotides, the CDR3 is TGTGCCAGCACCATGGACAGCGCGCGGGGTCAGCCCCAGCATTTT.

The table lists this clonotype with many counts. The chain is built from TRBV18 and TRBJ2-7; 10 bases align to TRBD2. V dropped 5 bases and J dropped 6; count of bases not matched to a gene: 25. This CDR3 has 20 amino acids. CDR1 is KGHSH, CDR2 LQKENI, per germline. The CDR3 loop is CASSAVPRVGLAGVYSEQYF. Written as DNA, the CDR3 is TGTGCCAGCTCAGCCGTACCTCGCGTTGGTCTAGCGGGAGTTTATAGCGAGCAGTACTTC.

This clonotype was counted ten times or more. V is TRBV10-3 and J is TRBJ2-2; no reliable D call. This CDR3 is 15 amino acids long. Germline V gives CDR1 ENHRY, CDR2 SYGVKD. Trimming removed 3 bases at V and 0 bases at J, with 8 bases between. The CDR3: CAISEGGSNTGELFF. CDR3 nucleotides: TGTGCCATCAGTGAAGGCGGATCGAACACCGGGGAGCTGTTTTTT.

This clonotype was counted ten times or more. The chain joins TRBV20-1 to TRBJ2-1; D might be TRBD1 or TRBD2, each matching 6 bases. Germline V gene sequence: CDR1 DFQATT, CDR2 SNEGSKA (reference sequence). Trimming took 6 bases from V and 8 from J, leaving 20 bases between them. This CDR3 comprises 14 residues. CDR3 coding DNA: TGCAGTGCGGTTCCTAGCGTATCAGGGGATGAGCAGTTCTTC. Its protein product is CSAVPSVSGDEQFF.

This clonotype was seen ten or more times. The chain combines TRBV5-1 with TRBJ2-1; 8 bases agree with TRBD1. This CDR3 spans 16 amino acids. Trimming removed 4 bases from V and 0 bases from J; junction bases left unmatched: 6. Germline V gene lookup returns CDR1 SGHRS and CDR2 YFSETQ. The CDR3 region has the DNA TGCGCCAGCAGCACCGGGGACAGGAGCTCCTACAATGAGCAGTTCTTC. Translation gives CASSTGDRSSYNEQFF.

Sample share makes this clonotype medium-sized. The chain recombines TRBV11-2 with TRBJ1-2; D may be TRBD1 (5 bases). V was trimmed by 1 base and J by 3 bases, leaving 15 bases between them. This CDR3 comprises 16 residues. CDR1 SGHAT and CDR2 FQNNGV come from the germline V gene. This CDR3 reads CASSLAGRGGDYGYTF. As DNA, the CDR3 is TGTGCCAGCAGCTTAGCTGGGCGGGGCGGCGACTATGGCTACACCTTC. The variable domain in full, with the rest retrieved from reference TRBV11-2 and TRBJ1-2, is EAGVAQSPRYKIIEKRQSVAFWCNPISGHATLYWYQQILGQGPKLLIQFQNNGVVDDSQLPKDRFSAERLKGVDSTLKIQPAKLEDSAVYLCASSLAGRGGDYGYTFGSGTRLTVV.

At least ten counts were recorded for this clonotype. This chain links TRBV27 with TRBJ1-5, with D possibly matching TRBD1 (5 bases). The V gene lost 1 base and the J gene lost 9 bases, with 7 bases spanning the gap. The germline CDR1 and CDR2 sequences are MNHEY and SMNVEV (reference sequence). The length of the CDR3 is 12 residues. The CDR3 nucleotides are TGTGCCAGCAGTTTATATGGGGGGCCCCAGCATTTT. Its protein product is CASSLYGGPQHF.

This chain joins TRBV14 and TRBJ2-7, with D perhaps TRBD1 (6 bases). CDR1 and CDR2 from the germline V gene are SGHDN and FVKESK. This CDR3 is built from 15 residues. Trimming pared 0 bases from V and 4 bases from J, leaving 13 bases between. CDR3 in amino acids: CASSQDTGQRYEQYF. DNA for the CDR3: TGTGCCAGCAGCCAAGATACAGGACAGCGGTACGAGCAGTACTTC.

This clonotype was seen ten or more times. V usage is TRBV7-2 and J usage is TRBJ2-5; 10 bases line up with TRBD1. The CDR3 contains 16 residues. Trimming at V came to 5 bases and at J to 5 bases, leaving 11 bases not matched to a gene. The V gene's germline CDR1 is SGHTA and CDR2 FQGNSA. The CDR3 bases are TGTGCCAGCAGCCGAAAGGGACAGGGGACGGGGGAGACCCAGTACTTC. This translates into CASSRKGQGTGETQYF.

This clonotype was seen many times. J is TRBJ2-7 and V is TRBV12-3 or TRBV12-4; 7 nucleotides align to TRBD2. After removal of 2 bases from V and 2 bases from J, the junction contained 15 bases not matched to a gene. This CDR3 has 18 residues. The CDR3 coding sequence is TGTGCCAGCAGTTTATATCGGCTAGCGGCCCTAAAAACCTACGAGCAGTACTTC. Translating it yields CASSLYRLAALKTYEQYF.

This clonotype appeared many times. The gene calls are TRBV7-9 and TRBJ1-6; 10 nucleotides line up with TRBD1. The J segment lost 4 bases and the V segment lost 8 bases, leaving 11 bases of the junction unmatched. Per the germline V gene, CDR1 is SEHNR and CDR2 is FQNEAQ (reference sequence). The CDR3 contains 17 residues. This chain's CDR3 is CASGFGTGEHYNSPLHF. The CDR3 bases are TGTGCCAGCGGATTTGGGACAGGGGAACATTATAATTCACCCCTCCACTTT.

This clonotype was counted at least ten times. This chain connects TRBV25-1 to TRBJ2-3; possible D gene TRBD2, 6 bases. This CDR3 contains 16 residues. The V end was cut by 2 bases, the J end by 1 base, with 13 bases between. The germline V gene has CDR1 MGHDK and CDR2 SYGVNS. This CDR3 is CASSEGTHPGTDTQYF. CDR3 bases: TGTGCCAGCAGTGAAGGGACTCACCCTGGCACAGATACGCAGTATTTT.

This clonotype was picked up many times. The CDR3 here is CASSLGTVQETQYF. CDR3 DNA: TGTGCCAGCAGCCTAGGGACGGTACAAGAGACCCAGTACTTC. J is TRBJ2-5 and V is TRBV7-9; D is possibly TRBD1 or TRBD2 (5 bases each). The CDR3 consists of 14 residues. V was pared by 5 bases and J by 2 bases, with 12 bases between. The germline gives CDR1 SEHNR, CDR2 FQNEAQ (reference sequence).

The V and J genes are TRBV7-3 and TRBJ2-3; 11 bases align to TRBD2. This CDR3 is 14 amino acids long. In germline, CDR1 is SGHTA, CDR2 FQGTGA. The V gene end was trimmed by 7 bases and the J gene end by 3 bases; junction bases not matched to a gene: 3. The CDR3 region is CASTVAGGTDTQYF. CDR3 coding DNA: TGTGCCAGCACCGTAGCGGGAGGGACAGATACGCAGTATTTT.

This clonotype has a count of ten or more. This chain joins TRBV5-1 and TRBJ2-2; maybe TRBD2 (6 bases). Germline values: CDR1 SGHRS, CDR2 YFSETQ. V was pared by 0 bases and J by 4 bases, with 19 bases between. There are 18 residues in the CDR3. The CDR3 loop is CASSLEVIGPGSTGELFF. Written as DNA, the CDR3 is TGCGCCAGCAGCTTGGAAGTGATTGGGCCCGGGAGCACCGGGGAGCTGTTTTTT. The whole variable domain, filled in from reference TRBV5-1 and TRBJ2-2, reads KAGVTQTPRYLIKTRGQQVTLSCSPISGHRSVSWYQQTPGQGLQFLFEYFSETQRNKGNFPGRFSGRQFSNSRSEMNVSTLELGDSALYLCASSLEVIGPGSTGELFFGEGSRLTVL.

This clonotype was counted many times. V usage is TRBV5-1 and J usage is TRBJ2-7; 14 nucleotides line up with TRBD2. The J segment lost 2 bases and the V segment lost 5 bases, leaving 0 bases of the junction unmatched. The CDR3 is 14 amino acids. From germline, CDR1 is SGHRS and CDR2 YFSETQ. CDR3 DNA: TGCGCCAGCAGGACTAGCGGGAGGGCCTACGAGCAGTACTTC. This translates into CASRTSGRAYEQYF.

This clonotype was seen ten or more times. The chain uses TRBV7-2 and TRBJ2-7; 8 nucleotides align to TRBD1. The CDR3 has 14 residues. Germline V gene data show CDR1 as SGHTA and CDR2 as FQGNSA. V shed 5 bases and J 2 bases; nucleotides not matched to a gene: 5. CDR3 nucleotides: TGTGCCAGCAGCATTGACAGGGGCACCTACGAGCAGTACTTC. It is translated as CASSIDRGTYEQYF.

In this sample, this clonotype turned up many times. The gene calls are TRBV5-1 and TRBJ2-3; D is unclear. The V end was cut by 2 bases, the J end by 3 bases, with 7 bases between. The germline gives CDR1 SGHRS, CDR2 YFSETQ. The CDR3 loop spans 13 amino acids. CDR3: CASSFSTTDTQYF. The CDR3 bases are TGCGCCAGCAGCTTTTCAACTACAGATACGCAGTATTTT.

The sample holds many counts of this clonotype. The CDR3 bases are TGCAGTGCCCTAGCGGACAAGAACACCGGGGAGCTGTTTTTT. Residues: CSALADKNTGELFF. The chain combines TRBV20-1 with TRBJ2-2; 7 positions match TRBD2. The CDR3 has 14 amino acids. In germline, CDR1 is DFQATT, CDR2 SNEGSKA (reference sequence). V gave up 6 bases and J gave up 1 base; unmatched junction bases: 5.

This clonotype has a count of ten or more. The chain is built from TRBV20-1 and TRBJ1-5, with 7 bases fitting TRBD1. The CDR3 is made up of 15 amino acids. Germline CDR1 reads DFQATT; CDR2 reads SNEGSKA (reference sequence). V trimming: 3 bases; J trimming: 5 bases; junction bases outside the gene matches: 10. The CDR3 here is CSASNRDSWDQPQHF. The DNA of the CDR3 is TGCAGTGCTAGCAACCGGGACAGTTGGGATCAGCCCCAGCATTTT.

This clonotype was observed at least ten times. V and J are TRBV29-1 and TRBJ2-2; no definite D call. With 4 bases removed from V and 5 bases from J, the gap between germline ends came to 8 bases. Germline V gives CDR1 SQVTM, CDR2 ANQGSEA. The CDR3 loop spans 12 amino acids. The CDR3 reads CSVVSGTGELFF. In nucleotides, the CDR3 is TGCAGCGTTGTGTCCGGGACCGGGGAGCTGTTTTTT.

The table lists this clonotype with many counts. The CDR3 coding sequence is TGCGCCAGCAGCCCCGAAGGCCCTAGCTCGTACGAGCAGTACTTC. Translating gives CASSPEGPSSYEQYF. The chain combines TRBV5-1 with TRBJ2-7; D possibly corresponds to TRBD2 (5 bases). The CDR3 runs to 15 residues. The V and J ends lost 4 bases and 4 bases respectively, with 18 bases between them. Germline V gives CDR1 SGHRS, CDR2 YFSETQ.

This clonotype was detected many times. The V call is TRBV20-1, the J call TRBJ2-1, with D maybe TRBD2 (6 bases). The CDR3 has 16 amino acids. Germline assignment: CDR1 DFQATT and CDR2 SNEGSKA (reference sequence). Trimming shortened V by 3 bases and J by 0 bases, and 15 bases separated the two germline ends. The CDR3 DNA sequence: TGCAGTGCTAGCTTGGTAGCGGCTAGCTCCTACAATGAGCAGTTCTTC. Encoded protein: CSASLVAASSYNEQFF.

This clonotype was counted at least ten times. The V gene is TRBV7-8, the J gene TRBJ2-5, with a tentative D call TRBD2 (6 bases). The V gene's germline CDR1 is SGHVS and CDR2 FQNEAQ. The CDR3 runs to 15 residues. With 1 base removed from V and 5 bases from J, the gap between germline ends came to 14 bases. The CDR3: CASSLERLVGETQYF. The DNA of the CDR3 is TGTGCCAGCAGCTTAGAGAGACTAGTGGGGGAGACCCAGTACTTC.

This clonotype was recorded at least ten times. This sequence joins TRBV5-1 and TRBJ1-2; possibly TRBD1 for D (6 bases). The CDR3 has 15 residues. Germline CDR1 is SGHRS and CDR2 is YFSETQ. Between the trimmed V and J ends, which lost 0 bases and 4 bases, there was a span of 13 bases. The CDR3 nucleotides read TGCGCCAGCAGCTTGGGGGGGGGGGCGAGCTATGGCTACACCTTC. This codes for CASSLGGGASYGYTF.